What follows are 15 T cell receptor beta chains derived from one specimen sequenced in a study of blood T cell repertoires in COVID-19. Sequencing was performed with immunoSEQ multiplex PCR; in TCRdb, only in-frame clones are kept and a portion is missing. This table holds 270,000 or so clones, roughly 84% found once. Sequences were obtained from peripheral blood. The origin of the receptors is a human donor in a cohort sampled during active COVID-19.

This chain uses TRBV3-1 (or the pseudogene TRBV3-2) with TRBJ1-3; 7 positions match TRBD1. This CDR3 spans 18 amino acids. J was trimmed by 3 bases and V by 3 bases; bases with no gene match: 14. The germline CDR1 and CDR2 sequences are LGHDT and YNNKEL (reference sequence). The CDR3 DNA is TGTGCCAGCAGCCAGTCAATTACAGGGGTATCAGGTGGAAACACCATATATTTT. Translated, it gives CASSQSITGVSGGNTIYF.

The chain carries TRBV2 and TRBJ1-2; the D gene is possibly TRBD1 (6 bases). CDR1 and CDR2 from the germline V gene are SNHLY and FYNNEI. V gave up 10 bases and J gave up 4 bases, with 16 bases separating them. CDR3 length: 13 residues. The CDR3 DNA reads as TGTGCCACCCGACAGGCTTCCTCCTATGGCTACACCTTC. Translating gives CATRQASSYGYTF. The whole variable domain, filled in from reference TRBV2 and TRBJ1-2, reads EPEVTQTPSHQVTQMGQEVILRCVPISNHLYFYWYRQILGQKVEFLVSFYNNEISEKSEIFDDQFSVERPDGSNFTLKIRSTKLEDSAMYFCATRQASSYGYTFGSGTRLTVV.

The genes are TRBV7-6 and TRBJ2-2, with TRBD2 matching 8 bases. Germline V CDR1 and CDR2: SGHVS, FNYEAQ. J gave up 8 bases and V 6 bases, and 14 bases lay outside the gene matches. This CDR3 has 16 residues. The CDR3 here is CASSLRHGRAPGELFF. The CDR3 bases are TGTGCCAGCAGTCTCCGGCACGGGAGGGCTCCTGGGGAGCTGTTTTTT.

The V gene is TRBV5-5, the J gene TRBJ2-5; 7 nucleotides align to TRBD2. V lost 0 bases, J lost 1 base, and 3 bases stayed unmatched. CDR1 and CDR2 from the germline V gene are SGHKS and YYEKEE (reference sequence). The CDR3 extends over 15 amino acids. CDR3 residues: CASSLGGGIQETQYF. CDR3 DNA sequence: TGTGCCAGCAGCTTGGGGGGAGGGATCCAAGAGACCCAGTACTTC.

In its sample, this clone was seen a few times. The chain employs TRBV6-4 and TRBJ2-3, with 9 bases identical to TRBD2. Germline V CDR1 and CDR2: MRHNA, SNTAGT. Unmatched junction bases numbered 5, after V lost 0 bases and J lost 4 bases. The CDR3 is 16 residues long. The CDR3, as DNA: TGTGCCAGCAGTGACTCGCGGGGGGGCGTCGCAGATACGCAGTATTTT. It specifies CASSDSRGGVADTQYF.

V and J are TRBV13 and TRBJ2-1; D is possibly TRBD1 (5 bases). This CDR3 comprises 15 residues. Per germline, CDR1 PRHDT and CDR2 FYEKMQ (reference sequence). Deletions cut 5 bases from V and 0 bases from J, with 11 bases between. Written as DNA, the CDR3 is TGTGCCAGCAGCCCGTGGACAAGCTCCTACAATGAGCAGTTCTTC. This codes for CASSPWTSSYNEQFF.

CDR3 nucleotide sequence: TGTGCCAGCAGTTACTCGCGGCTGAATGAAAAACTGTTTTTT. Amino acids: CASSYSRLNEKLFF. The chain couples TRBV6-5 to TRBJ1-4; no clear D gene. The CDR3 consists of 14 residues. Trimming stripped 0 bases from V and 5 bases from J, with 7 bases between. Germline loops: CDR1 MNHEY, CDR2 SVGAGI.

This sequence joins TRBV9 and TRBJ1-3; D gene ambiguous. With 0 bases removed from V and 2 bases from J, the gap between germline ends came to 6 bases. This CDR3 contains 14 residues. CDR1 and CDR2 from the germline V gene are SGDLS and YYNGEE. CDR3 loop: CASSVGLTGNTIYF. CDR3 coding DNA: TGTGCCAGCAGCGTAGGCCTAACTGGAAACACCATATATTTT.

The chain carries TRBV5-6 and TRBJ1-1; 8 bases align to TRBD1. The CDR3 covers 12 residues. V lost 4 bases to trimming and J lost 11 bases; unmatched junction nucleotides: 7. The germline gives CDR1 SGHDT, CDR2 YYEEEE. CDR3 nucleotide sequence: TGTGCCAGCAGCGCTATACAGGGGGAGGCTTTCTTT. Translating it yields CASSAIQGEAFF.

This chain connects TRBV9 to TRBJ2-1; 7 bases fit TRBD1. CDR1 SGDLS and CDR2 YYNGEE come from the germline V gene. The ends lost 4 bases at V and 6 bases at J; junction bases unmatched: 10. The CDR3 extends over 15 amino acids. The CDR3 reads CASSIRQGMGNEQFF. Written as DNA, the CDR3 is TGTGCCAGCAGCATCCGACAGGGCATGGGCAATGAGCAGTTCTTC.

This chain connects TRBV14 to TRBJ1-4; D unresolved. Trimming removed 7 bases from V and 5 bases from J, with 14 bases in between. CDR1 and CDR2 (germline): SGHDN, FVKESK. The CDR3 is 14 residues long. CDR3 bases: TGTGCCAGCAATAGAGAGAGCTTAAATGAAAAACTGTTTTTT. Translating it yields CASNRESLNEKLFF.

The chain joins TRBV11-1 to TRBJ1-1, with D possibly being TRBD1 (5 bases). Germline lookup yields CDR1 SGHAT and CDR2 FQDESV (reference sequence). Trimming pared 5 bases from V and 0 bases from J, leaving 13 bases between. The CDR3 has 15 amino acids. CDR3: CASSPRQTMNTEAFF. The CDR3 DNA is TGTGCCAGCAGCCCCAGACAGACAATGAACACTGAAGCTTTCTTT.

The CDR3 protein is CASSLGEGVGYTF. The CDR3 DNA sequence: TGTGCCAGCAGTTTAGGGGAGGGCGTGGGCTACACCTTC. The rearrangement uses TRBV12-3 or TRBV12-4 and TRBJ1-2; no firm D call. V lost 1 base, J lost 8 bases, and 11 bases lay in between. The CDR3 covers 13 residues.

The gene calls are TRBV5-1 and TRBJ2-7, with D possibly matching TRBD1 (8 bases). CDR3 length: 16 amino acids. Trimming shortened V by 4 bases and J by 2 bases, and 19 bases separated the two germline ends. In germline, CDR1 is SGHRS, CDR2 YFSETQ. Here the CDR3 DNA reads TGCGCCAGCAGCCGGACAGGGTCGGGGGGAGCCTACGAGCAGTACTTC. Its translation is CASSRTGSGGAYEQYF.

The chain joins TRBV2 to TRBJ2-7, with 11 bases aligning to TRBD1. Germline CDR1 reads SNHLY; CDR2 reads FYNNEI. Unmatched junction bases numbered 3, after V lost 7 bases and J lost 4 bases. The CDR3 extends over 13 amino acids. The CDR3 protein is CASNRDRGYEQYF. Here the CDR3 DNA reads TGTGCCAGCAATCGGGACAGGGGGTACGAGCAGTACTTC.